The source of this T cell receptor (beta chain) is a study of cytomegalovirus exposure and HLA in healthy donors. For the study at large: Earlier sequencing of some 170 million T cells yielded under 120 million unique TCR beta sequences. Study-wide points: TCR beta chains associated with HLA were, in a later analysis, more clonally expanded than equally common others. Later on, a genetic analysis was performed. It linked a missense variant in DCLRE1C with V- and J-gene trimming of TCR beta.

The PCR was carried out with 60 Vbeta primers and 13 Jbeta primers. Measured with immunoSEQ multiplex PCR; TCRdb has only the in-frame clones, and not every one. This sample has under 200,000 clones, with 80% to 85% found just once. Trimming removed 0 bases at V and 1 base at J, with 11 bases between. This CDR3 comprises 15 residues. Germline V gene sequence: CDR1 SGHRS, CDR2 YFSETQ. A note on this clone: Its specificity is unknown.

The sample was PBMCs. This clonotype was obtained from a human donor in good health. V and J are TRBV5-1 and TRBJ2-7; TRBD1 might be the D (5 bases). CDR3 residues: CASSLGQGSSYEQYF. CDR3 DNA: TGCGCCAGCAGCTTGGGGCAGGGATCTTCCTACGAGCAGTACTTC.